This is a list of T cell receptor beta chains from one sample in a study of T cell clones after liver transplantation. The data were produced by immunoSEQ multiplex PCR, yet TCRdb's version contains in-frame clones alone and is incomplete. Of 20,000 to 30,000 clones listed, 69% are singletons. This specimen consisted of CD4+ T cells from blood, obtained before liver transplant. These receptors were taken from a human donor who received a liver transplant. CDR3s include the opening cysteine and the closing phenylalanine or tryptophan. The order of the fields is clone size, V gene, D gene, CDR3 protein. D genes are given only for firm matches. Size is stated for part of the rows, as once, few or many counts, or as a class when the clone is expanded.

once TRBV4-1 - CASSPQDSPYEQYF
- TRBV19 TRBD1 CASSPGTEFTDTQYF
- TRBV5-4 - CASSLAASFSYEQYF
- TRBV19 TRBD1 CASSPLQGASFGYTF
- TRBV4-3 TRBD2 CASSQRGGSEQFF
- TRBV30 TRBD1 CAWNRQGGSEAFF
- TRBV6-1 TRBD2 CASSELSGGAVGETQYF
few TRBV30 TRBD2 CAWSPPPRLAVTYEQYF
few TRBV7-9 TRBD2 CASSPIPTSGSYNEQFF
- TRBV2 - CASSEWGFRTLANTGELFF
- TRBV2 - CASSEDWGRGENEQFF
few TRBV14 - CASREDMGELFF
- TRBV15 TRBD1 CATSRGRTGSGGYTF
- TRBV18 TRBD1 CASSRSAGTESGYTF
- TRBV7-2 - CASSSVHATGEETQYF
- TRBV6-6 - CASSGRRQPQHF
once TRBV6-5 - CASRTLAEGTDTQYF
- TRBV11-3 - CASSLISLASDTQYF
- TRBV30 TRBD1 CAWSDTGANEKLFF
few TRBV5-1 TRBD1 CASSLGQGAKNSPLHF
- TRBV29-1 TRBD1 CSADRGGNTEAFF
once TRBV6-1 - CASTAKNIQYF
- TRBV19 TRBD1 CASSNRDSYGGYTF
- TRBV30 TRBD2 CAWQRDSYEQYF
- TRBV7-8 - CASSFSGDYGYTF
few TRBV29-1 TRBD1 CSVGTGLNQPQHF
- TRBV11-1 TRBD1 CASSFSQGAVEQYF
- TRBV19 - CASKEGRNYGYTF
- TRBV19 - CASRDRTYEQYF